One and the same sample provided the 2 T cell receptor beta chains below, sequenced in a study of blood T cell repertoires in COVID-19. Produced via immunoSEQ multiplex PCR; TCRdb's table is partial and in-frame only. The repertoire includes 250,000 to 300,000 clones, around 90% of them detected once, and 2% to 2.5% sits in the top ten. The sequenced sample consisted of peripheral blood. These receptors were obtained from a man aged 45-65 years with acute or convalescent COVID-19.

The chain couples TRBV3-1 (or the pseudogene TRBV3-2) to TRBJ2-2; 9 bases match TRBD1. Germline-derived CDR1 and CDR2 are LGHDT and YNNKEL (reference sequence). J lost 4 bases, V lost 5 bases, and 8 bases had no gene match. The CDR3 length is 16 residues. The CDR3 DNA reads as TGTGCCAGCAGCTCCCGCCGGGACAGGGTCACCGGGGAGCTGTTTTTT. Translating it yields CASSSRRDRVTGELFF.

The V gene is TRBV9, the J gene TRBJ2-3; D might be TRBD2 (6 bases). The CDR3 consists of 14 residues. V lost 0 bases and J lost 2, with 7 bases in between. Germline V gene sequence: CDR1 SGDLS, CDR2 YYNGEE. For the CDR3, the DNA is TGTGCCAGCAGCGTAGGACTAGACACAGATACGCAGTATTTT. As protein: CASSVGLDTDTQYF.